This T cell receptor (beta chain) was sequenced during a study of cytomegalovirus exposure and HLA in healthy donors. This clone has only one observation. Its antigen is as yet unknown. Whole-study findings and limits: In vitro assays verified that three CMV-associated chains recognized CMV antigens specifically. Subsequent analysis of the 120 or so validation repertoires found a tendency for first-cohort TCR clusters to co-occur.

V was trimmed by 10 bases and J by 2 bases, leaving 11 bases between them. The CDR3 spans 12 residues. In germline, CDR1 is MDHEN, CDR2 SYDVKM. The donors were part of the 120-subject validation cohort, which stood apart from the approximately 670-subject first cohort. Sequencing was performed with immunoSEQ multiplex PCR; in TCRdb, only in-frame clones are kept and a portion is missing. The table shows hundreds of thousands of clones, with over 70% occurring only once. The receptor was derived from a woman aged 30 to 39 in good health and CMV-seropositive. The chain couples TRBV28 to TRBJ1-1; D gene ambiguous. Sequencing was carried out using PBMCs. The CDR3 region is CATSGLNTEAFF. CDR3 DNA sequence: TGTGCCACTAGCGGCTTAAACACTGAAGCTTTCTTT.